These 30 T cell receptor beta chains came from one sample sequenced in a study of blood T cell repertoires in COVID-19. TCRdb's table, derived via immunoSEQ multiplex PCR, lists solely in-frame clones and lacks some. The sample includes roughly 200,000 clones, almost 90% of them seen just once. What was sequenced was peripheral blood. These receptors were collected from a man aged 18 to 30 with active or convalescent COVID-19.

In DNA form, the CDR3 reads TGTGCCAGCCGACCGGACATCTCCTACGAGCAGTACTTC. Its translation is CASRPDISYEQYF. The chain combines TRBV7-9 with TRBJ2-7; a possible D gene is TRBD1 (5 bases). The ends were cut back, 8 bases at V and 0 bases at J, with 11 bases in the middle. The germline CDR1 and CDR2 sequences are SEHNR and FQNEAQ (reference sequence). The CDR3 is 13 residues long.

The V call is TRBV6-6, the J call TRBJ2-7; TRBD2 is a possible D gene (5 bases). Germline V gene data show CDR1 as MNHNY and CDR2 as SVGAGI (reference sequence). The V end was cut by 6 bases, the J end by 4 bases, with 16 bases between. This CDR3 contains 14 residues. The CDR3 bases are TGTGCCAGCAGCCCAGTGGGAGCCCCTTACGAGCAGTACTTC. This translates into CASSPVGAPYEQYF.

This rearrangement joins TRBV5-1 to TRBJ1-2; 10 nucleotides line up with TRBD1. Germline V gene data show CDR1 as SGHRS and CDR2 as YFSETQ. V dropped 2 bases and J dropped 3; count of bases not matched to a gene: 7. The CDR3 covers 16 residues. The CDR3: CASSFDPGQGYYGYTF. The CDR3 nucleotides read TGCGCCAGCAGCTTTGACCCGGGACAGGGGTACTATGGCTACACCTTC.

The J gene is TRBJ1-4, the V gene TRBV30, with 9 nucleotides matching TRBD1. The CDR3 is 17 amino acids. Germline V gene data show CDR1 as GTSNPN and CDR2 as SVGIG (reference sequence). V trimming: 1 base; J trimming: 3 bases; junction bases outside the gene matches: 9. Here the CDR3 DNA reads TGTGCCTGGAGTGCACTCGGGACAGGGCGGGCTAATGAAAAACTGTTTTTT. The encoded protein is CAWSALGTGRANEKLFF.

The genes are TRBV3-1 (or the pseudogene TRBV3-2) and TRBJ1-1, with 7 bases aligning to TRBD1. This CDR3 has 15 residues. Germline trimming cut 8 bases from V and 0 bases from J; bases unmatched to any gene: 9. Germline CDR1 is LGHDT and CDR2 is YNNKEL (reference sequence). CDR3 loop: CASEQGWGLNTEAFF. The CDR3 DNA follows: TGTGCCAGCGAACAGGGGTGGGGCTTGAACACTGAAGCTTTCTTT.

The chain joins TRBV19 to TRBJ1-2, with D unresolved. The CDR3 spans 14 residues. Trimming shortened V by 5 bases and J by 1 base, and 11 bases separated the two germline ends. The germline CDR1 and CDR2 sequences are LNHDA and SQIVND (reference sequence). The CDR3 reads CASSPRTVNYGYTF. DNA of the CDR3: TGTGCCAGTAGTCCCCGCACAGTTAACTATGGCTACACCTTC.

This chain connects TRBV18 to TRBJ2-5; 9 bases line up with TRBD1. The CDR3 runs to 15 residues. The germline CDR1 and CDR2 sequences are KGHSH and LQKENI. The V and J ends lost 0 bases and 3 bases, in that order; junction bases with no gene match: 2. CDR3 in DNA: TGTGCCAGCTCACCACCCGGGACAGGGAAAGAGACCCAGTACTTC. It specifies CASSPPGTGKETQYF.

The chain couples TRBV10-2 to TRBJ2-1; 9 bases are shared with TRBD2. This CDR3 has 15 residues. The germline V gene has CDR1 WSHSY and CDR2 SAAADI. V gave up 0 bases and J gave up 6 bases; unmatched junction bases: 3. CDR3 coding DNA: TGCGCCAGCAGTGAGTCGACTAGCGGCCGCAATGAGCAGTTCTTC. This encodes CASSESTSGRNEQFF.

The chain employs TRBV7-2 and TRBJ1-2; no reliable D call. The CDR3 spans 13 residues. Looked up from germline, CDR1 is SGHTA and CDR2 is FQGNSA. Trimming pared 1 base from V and 3 bases from J, leaving 6 bases between. The chain's CDR3 is CASSLVSDYGYTF. The CDR3 DNA follows: TGTGCCAGCAGCTTAGTGTCAGACTATGGCTACACCTTC.

J is TRBJ2-7 and V is TRBV30; D possibly corresponds to TRBD2 (6 bases). Germline assignment: CDR1 GTSNPN and CDR2 SVGIG (reference sequence). Trimming left V 4 bases short and J 5 bases short, with 12 bases between. There are 12 residues in the CDR3. CDR3 sequence: CAWNLGGDEQYF. CDR3 bases: TGTGCCTGGAATCTCGGGGGAGACGAGCAGTACTTC.

The V gene is TRBV6-5, the J gene TRBJ1-2, with 9 bases that match TRBD1. Germline V gene data show CDR1 as MNHEY and CDR2 as SVGAGI. Unmatched junction bases numbered 7, after V lost 2 bases and J lost 6 bases. The CDR3 has 15 amino acids. This CDR3 reads CASSYPTGGVDGYTF. CDR3 coding DNA: TGTGCCAGCAGTTACCCCACAGGGGGCGTGGATGGCTACACCTTC.

The chain carries TRBV11-2 and TRBJ2-7; D remains ambiguous. V was pared by 1 base and J by 5 bases, with 12 bases between. Germline V gives CDR1 SGHAT, CDR2 FQNNGV. This CDR3 has 14 amino acids. CDR3 DNA: TGTGCCAGCAGCTTAGCCGTCCTTTTTAACGAGCAGTACTTC. Encoded protein: CASSLAVLFNEQYF.

V gene TRBV14 combines with J gene TRBJ1-1; TRBD1 matches 10 bases. Losses at the gene ends were 2 bases for V and 3 bases for J; bases not matched to a gene: 6. CDR1 is SGHDN and CDR2 is FVKESK in the germline V gene. The CDR3 length is 16 residues. The CDR3 region is CASSQTDRGQYTEAFF. CDR3 nucleotides: TGTGCCAGCAGCCAAACTGACAGGGGGCAATACACTGAAGCTTTCTTT.

J is TRBJ1-1 and V is TRBV5-6, with 7 positions matching TRBD1. The V gene's germline CDR1 is SGHDT and CDR2 YYEEEE. After removal of 2 bases from V and 4 bases from J, the junction contained 8 bases not matched to a gene. The CDR3 runs 15 residues. In nucleotides, the CDR3 is TGTGCCAGCAGCTTTTCTAGGGGGCGGGTCACTGAAGCTTTCTTT. Translated: CASSFSRGRVTEAFF. The full variable domain, rest sourced from reference TRBV5-6 and TRBJ1-1, is DAGVTQSPTHLIKTRGQQVTLRCSPKSGHDTVSWYQQALGQGPQFIFQYYEEEERQRGNFPDRFSGHQFPNYSSELNVNALLLGDSALYLCASSFSRGRVTEAFFGQGTRLTVV.

This chain links TRBV6-1 with TRBJ2-1, with 8 bases aligning to TRBD1. Germline trimming cut 1 base from V and 15 bases from J; bases unmatched to any gene: 14. Germline CDR1 reads MNHNS; CDR2 reads SASEGT. The CDR3 runs to 15 residues. In DNA, the CDR3 is TGTGCCAGCAGTGAAGGGGGGACAGGTCAAACGAAGGGGTTCTTC. Translating it yields CASSEGGTGQTKGFF.

V gene TRBV4-3 combines with J gene TRBJ1-4, with D tentatively TRBD1 (5 bases). The CDR3 totals 14 residues. Germline CDR1 reads LGHNA; CDR2 reads YSLEER. V was shortened by 1 base and J by 7 bases, with 10 bases between the two germline ends. The CDR3 loop reads CASSQAGNGEKLFF. In nucleotides, the CDR3 is TGCGCCAGCAGCCAAGCAGGGAACGGTGAAAAACTGTTTTTT.

V is TRBV19 and J is TRBJ1-1, with a weak D call TRBD1 (5 bases). Germline V gene lookup returns CDR1 LNHDA and CDR2 SQIVND (reference sequence). The CDR3 is made up of 14 amino acids. The V end lost 3 bases, the J end lost 4 bases, and 12 bases lay between the germline ends. In DNA, the CDR3 is TGTGCCAGTAGTATTCAGGGAGGTCCCACTGAAGCTTTCTTT. Translation: CASSIQGGPTEAFF. Looking up the rest from reference TRBV19 and TRBJ1-1 gives the full variable domain: DGGITQSPKYLFRKEGQNVTLSCEQNLNHDAMYWYRQDPGQGLRLIYYSQIVNDFQKGDIAEGYSVSREKKESFPLTVTSAQKNPTAFYLCASSIQGGPTEAFFGQGTRLTVV.

The V and J genes are TRBV29-1 and TRBJ2-7; 7 positions match TRBD2. This CDR3 has 13 residues. Germline V gene lookup returns CDR1 SQVTM and CDR2 ANQGSEA. V shed 5 bases, J shed 3 bases, and the junction held 7 bases outside the gene matches. CDR3: CSVRWTSNYEQYF. CDR3 DNA sequence: TGCAGCGTTCGATGGACTAGTAACTACGAGCAGTACTTC.

This clone occurred once. This chain connects TRBV5-4 to TRBJ2-3; 8 bases align to TRBD1. J lost 3 bases, V lost 4 bases, and 13 bases had no gene match. CDR1 and CDR2 (germline): SGHNT, YYREEE (reference sequence). The CDR3 totals 17 residues. CDR3 protein: CASSPPYGQGPTDTQYF. CDR3 nucleotide sequence: TGTGCCAGCAGCCCGCCATATGGACAGGGCCCGACAGATACGCAGTATTTT.

This sequence joins TRBV5-1 and TRBJ2-3; TRBD2 agrees at 12 bases. J lost 3 bases, V lost 1 base, and 6 bases had no gene match. The germline CDR1 and CDR2 sequences are SGHRS and YFSETQ. This CDR3 spans 17 amino acids. Here the CDR3 reads CASSLSKLAGGTDTQYF. DNA of the CDR3: TGCGCCAGCAGCTTGTCCAAACTAGCGGGAGGAACAGATACGCAGTATTTT.

The V and J genes are TRBV19 and TRBJ2-2; 7 bases agree with TRBD2. Trimming took 4 bases from V and 4 from J; bases not matched to a gene: 6. This CDR3 spans 15 amino acids. Germline V gene lookup returns CDR1 LNHDA and CDR2 SQIVND (reference sequence). The CDR3 loop reads CASSTHSGTTGELFF. CDR3 nucleotide sequence: TGTGCCAGTAGTACCCACAGCGGGACCACCGGGGAGCTGTTTTTT.

The V gene is TRBV27, the J gene TRBJ2-3; D gene uncertain. Between the trimmed V and J ends, which lost 3 bases and 1 base, there was a span of 5 bases. The CDR3 is 13 amino acids. Germline-derived CDR1 and CDR2 are MNHEY and SMNVEV (reference sequence). CDR3 protein: CASSFLGTDTQYF. DNA for the CDR3: TGTGCCAGCAGTTTCCTTGGCACAGATACGCAGTATTTT.

The CDR3 nucleotides are TGTGCCAGCAGCGCATTACAGGCTACTGGAAACACCATATATTTT. Protein product: CASSALQATGNTIYF. This sequence joins TRBV9 and TRBJ1-3; a possible D gene is TRBD1 (5 bases). This CDR3 has 15 amino acids. V lost 3 bases, J lost 2 bases, and 12 bases lay in between. Germline V gene data show CDR1 as SGDLS and CDR2 as YYNGEE.

The V gene is TRBV6-5, the J gene TRBJ2-1; 8 bases align to TRBD2. With 5 bases clipped from V and 1 base from J, the junction kept 4 bases outside the gene matches. Germline V gene sequence: CDR1 MNHEY, CDR2 SVGAGI. This CDR3 contains 15 residues. The DNA for the CDR3 is TGTGCCAGCAGTCGAAGCGGGAGTTCCTACAATGAGCAGTTCTTC. Residues: CASSRSGSSYNEQFF.

This rearrangement joins TRBV28 to TRBJ1-2; D is unclear. The CDR3 has 13 amino acids. Trimming left V 3 bases short and J 4 bases short, with 9 bases between. Germline V CDR1 and CDR2: MDHEN, SYDVKM. The CDR3 DNA sequence: TGTGCCAGCAGTTTGAGAGCTCTCTATGGCTACACCTTC. Protein sequence: CASSLRALYGYTF.

Details on this clone: Other DNA sequences in the sample encode the same CDR3. The CDR3 nucleotides are TGTGCCAGTAGTATCGGACTAGCGGGGTTAACTCAAGAGACCCAGTACTTC. Translation: CASSIGLAGLTQETQYF. The rearrangement uses TRBV19 and TRBJ2-5; 12 bases are a match to TRBD2. Per germline, CDR1 LNHDA and CDR2 SQIVND (reference sequence). The V gene end was trimmed by 3 bases and the J gene end by 2 bases; junction bases not matched to a gene: 7. The CDR3 is 17 residues long. Full variable domain (outside the CDR3, taken from reference TRBV19 and TRBJ2-5): DGGITQSPKYLFRKEGQNVTLSCEQNLNHDAMYWYRQDPGQGLRLIYYSQIVNDFQKGDIAEGYSVSREKKESFPLTVTSAQKNPTAFYLCASSIGLAGLTQETQYFGPGTRLLVL.

J is TRBJ2-7 and V is TRBV28; TRBD1 matches at 8 bases. Germline V gives CDR1 MDHEN, CDR2 SYDVKM. CDR3 size: 16 residues. With V trimmed by 6 bases and J by 4 bases, 14 bases remained unmatched. CDR3 loop: CASRPGGPGGNYEQYF. The CDR3 DNA sequence: TGTGCCAGCAGACCCGGCGGGCCAGGGGGCAATTACGAGCAGTACTTC.

The chain is built from TRBV9 and TRBJ2-5, with 7 bases fitting TRBD1. V was clipped by 4 bases and J by 3 bases; unmatched bases: 3. This CDR3 has 13 residues. Germline V gene lookup returns CDR1 SGDLS and CDR2 YYNGEE. This chain's CDR3 is CASSYGTEETQYF. CDR3 sequence (DNA): TGTGCCAGCAGCTACGGGACAGAAGAGACCCAGTACTTC.

The chain couples TRBV28 to TRBJ2-7; 7 nucleotides line up with TRBD2. Germline loops: CDR1 MDHEN, CDR2 SYDVKM. The CDR3 runs 15 residues. With 3 bases clipped from V and 0 bases from J, the junction kept 5 bases outside the gene matches. The CDR3: CASSFSGGNSYEQYF. The CDR3 DNA sequence: TGTGCCAGCAGTTTTTCGGGAGGAAACTCCTACGAGCAGTACTTC.

The chain has TRBV7-6 and TRBJ2-7; TRBD1 might be the D (5 bases). CDR1 and CDR2 (germline): SGHVS, FNYEAQ. This CDR3 is built from 15 residues. Trimming left V 1 base short and J 1 base short, with 11 bases between. The CDR3 nucleotides read TGTGCCAGCAGCTTAGGGGGCTCAATTTCCTACGAGCAGTACTTC. Amino acid sequence: CASSLGGSISYEQYF.